Below are 6 T cell receptor beta chains sequenced from a single sample in a study of glioma-infiltrating T cells. Using RNA template, CDR3s of TCR alpha and beta were amplified with iRepertoire arm-PCR. A single record per CDR3 protein comes from TCRdb applying MiXCR to the multiplex PCR reads. The data hold roughly 130,000 distinct CDR3 sequences, with under 30% observed a single time. Sequences were obtained from glioma tissue, nonneoplastic brain tissue, or PBMCs (not recorded which). These receptors were taken from a human donor with low-grade glioma or glioblastoma, undergoing nonglioma brain surgery, or in good health (not recorded which).

This clonotype was seen repeatedly, ten times or more. The genes are TRBV6-1 and TRBJ1-3, with D perhaps TRBD1 (6 bases). Trimming took 4 bases from V and 7 from J, leaving 17 bases between them. CDR3 length: 15 amino acids. Germline V gives CDR1 MNHNS, CDR2 SASEGT. DNA of the CDR3: TGTGCCAGCAGTGGCACCGGGACAACGCCGAACACCATATATTTT. Protein product: CASSGTGTTPNTIYF.

As concerns this clonotype: A much larger clone lies a single base off, so this may be a read error. This sequence joins TRBV7-2 and TRBJ2-3, with D unclear. Germline V gene data show CDR1 as SGHTA and CDR2 as FQGNSA. CDR3 length equals 12 residues. CDR3 in amino acids: CASSFATDTKYF. CDR3 nucleotide sequence: TGTGCCAGCAGCTTTGCTACAGATACGAAGTATTTT. Based on the CDR3 plus reference TRBV7-2 and TRBJ2-3, the full variable domain is GAGVSQSPSNKVTEKGKDVELRCDPISGHTALYWYRQSLGQGLEFLIYFQGNSAPDKSGLPSDRFSAERTGGSVSTLTIQRTQQEDSAVYLCASSFATDTKYFGPGTRLTVL.

The chain joins TRBV28 to TRBJ1-1; a weak D match, TRBD1 (6 bases). Germline V CDR1 and CDR2: MDHEN, SYDVKM. The CDR3 length is 20 residues. The V gene lost 3 bases and the J gene lost 5 bases, with 31 bases spanning the gap. CDR3 sequence reads: CASSFNLRRQGSALMTEAFF. The DNA of the CDR3 is TGTGCCAGCAGTTTTAATCTACGTAGGCAGGGGTCAGCTCTTATGACTGAAGCTTTCTTT.

The chain couples TRBV28 to TRBJ1-1; possibly TRBD1 for D (6 bases). Germline loops: CDR1 MDHEN, CDR2 SYDVKM. V shed 8 bases and J shed 4 bases, with 23 bases lying between them. The CDR3 contains 16 residues. The CDR3 sequence is CASPPHGRGAATEAFF. Written as DNA, the CDR3 is TGTGCCAGCCCCCCACATGGGCGGGGGGCTGCCACTGAAGCTTTCTTT.

The chain recombines TRBV4-1 with TRBJ2-5, with D perhaps matching TRBD2 (5 bases). V was cut by 2 bases and J by 3 bases, with 13 bases left in between. Germline lookup yields CDR1 MGHRA and CDR2 YSYEKL. The CDR3 is made up of 15 amino acids. The CDR3 DNA is TGCGCCAGCAGCCAACCTACTAGGCCTGAAGAGACCCAGTACTTC. Translated: CASSQPTRPEETQYF.

This sequence joins TRBV15 and TRBJ1-5; 7 bases fit TRBD1. The J segment lost 2 bases and the V segment lost 0 bases, leaving 1 base of the junction unmatched. The germline CDR1 and CDR2 sequences are LNHNV and YYDKDF (reference sequence). This CDR3 region has 15 residues. The CDR3 loop is CATSRDDRGNQPQHF. The CDR3 DNA reads as TGTGCCACCAGCAGAGATGACAGGGGCAATCAGCCCCAGCATTTT.